This T cell receptor (beta chain) originates from a study of CXCR3-negative and CXCR3-positive naive CD8 T cells. Cells that were CD45RO-CCR7+CD27+CD95- constituted naive CD8+ T cells. Study outcomes and limitations: More hydrophobic TRB CDR3s were found in CXCR3-positive naive cells than in CXCR3-negative naive cells.

The study made its TRB cDNA libraries by 5' RACE, adding UMI labels. TCRdb reanalyzed the 5' RACE reads and collapses them to one entry per CDR3 protein, without DNA. The sample totals about 89,000 distinct CDR3 sequences; its top ten clones hold approximately 0.99%. With regard to this clonotype: What it binds is not known.

This CDR3 region has 14 residues. The chain links TRBV12-3 or TRBV12-4 to TRBJ1-1; TCRdb reports TRBD1, a call that lacks DNA to check it against. Sequencing was done on a sample of naive CXCR3+ CD8+ T cells from blood. The subset here: CD45RO-CCR7+CD27+CD95- naive CD8+ T cells expressing CXCR3 (TNR3+). This clonotype originated in a human donor in good health. Some clones in this sample may be carry-over from other donors' samples. The CDR3 sequence is CASRPGKMNTEAFF.